These 20 T cell receptor beta chains were sequenced from one sample in a study of blood T cell repertoires in COVID-19. Data came from immunoSEQ multiplex PCR; TCRdb stores just in-frame clones and leaves some out. The sample lists just under 85,000 clones; around 82% were seen once. The sample was peripheral blood. The receptors originated from a woman between 55 and 75 years old with acute or convalescent COVID-19.

The count of this clone is one. This chain links TRBV19 with TRBJ1-6; 8 bases map to TRBD1. The J segment lost 9 bases and the V segment lost 5 bases, leaving 9 bases of the junction unmatched. Germline V gene sequence: CDR1 LNHDA, CDR2 SQIVND (reference sequence). The CDR3 runs to 15 residues. Here the CDR3 reads CASSSRTGTSSPLHF. Here the CDR3 DNA reads TGTGCCAGTAGTTCTCGGACAGGGACGAGTTCACCCCTCCACTTT.

The chain uses TRBV6-5 and TRBJ1-3; perhaps TRBD1 as D (6 bases). CDR3 length: 15 amino acids. Germline V gene data show CDR1 as MNHEY and CDR2 as SVGAGI. Deletions cut 0 bases from V and 2 bases from J, with 8 bases between. CDR3 DNA: TGTGCCAGCAGTTACTCGAGGGGGACTGGAAACACCATATATTTT. It translates to CASSYSRGTGNTIYF.

The rearrangement links TRBV10-3 to TRBJ1-1, with D tentatively TRBD1 (5 bases). Trimming cost V 4 bases and J 0 bases, with 6 bases left between them. Germline-derived CDR1 and CDR2 are ENHRY and SYGVKD. The CDR3 runs 13 residues. In DNA form, the CDR3 reads TGTGCCATCAGTGGGGGGGTGAACACTGAAGCTTTCTTT. Residues: CAISGGVNTEAFF.

There are a few counts of this clone. V gene TRBV10-3 combines with J gene TRBJ1-1; weak D call: TRBD1 (5 bases). Per the germline V gene, CDR1 is ENHRY and CDR2 is SYGVKD. Trimming cost V 6 bases and J 1 base, with 21 bases left between them. The CDR3 runs to 17 residues. CDR3 residues: CAISENRQSWENTEAFF. DNA of the CDR3: TGTGCCATCAGCGAAAACCGACAGTCCTGGGAGAACACTGAAGCTTTCTTT.

The V and J genes are TRBV4-3 and TRBJ2-5, with TRBD2 matching over 10 bases. With V trimmed by 0 bases and J by 4 bases, 17 bases remained unmatched. Germline CDR1 reads LGHNA; CDR2 reads YSLEER. CDR3 length equals 20 residues. This chain's CDR3 is CASSQDVAGGSLQWGETQYF. The CDR3 nucleotides are TGCGCCAGCAGCCAAGATGTAGCGGGGGGATCCCTTCAGTGGGGAGAGACCCAGTACTTC.

The chain employs TRBV20-1 and TRBJ1-2; 7 nucleotides line up with TRBD1. V trimming: 3 bases; J trimming: 5 bases; junction bases outside the gene matches: 9. CDR1 and CDR2 from the germline V gene are DFQATT and SNEGSKA (reference sequence). The length of the CDR3 is 14 residues. CDR3 sequence: CSASKGQLPYGYTF. CDR3 sequence (DNA): TGCAGTGCTAGTAAGGGACAGCTGCCTTATGGCTACACCTTC.

The chain links TRBV10-3 to TRBJ1-3; D gene ambiguous. This CDR3 has 14 residues. Germline CDR1 is ENHRY and CDR2 is SYGVKD. With 3 bases removed from V and 0 bases from J, the gap between germline ends came to 6 bases. The CDR3 DNA sequence: TGTGCCATCAGTGATCCTCTCTCTGGAAACACCATATATTTT. Translation gives CAISDPLSGNTIYF.

The chain carries TRBV6-1 and TRBJ2-2, with 9 bases matching TRBD2. Germline CDR1 MNHNS, CDR2 SASEGT. The CDR3 spans 17 residues. V gave up 1 base and J gave up 5 bases; unmatched junction bases: 8. The CDR3 coding sequence is TGTGCCAGCAGTGAAGAACAGCTAGCGGGACGAACCGGGGAGCTGTTTTTT. This gives the protein CASSEEQLAGRTGELFF.

CDR3 protein: CASRGDSLEEDTQYF. In DNA, the CDR3 is TGCGCCAGCAGGGGGGACAGCCTTGAAGAAGATACGCAGTATTTT. This chain connects TRBV5-1 to TRBJ2-3; 7 bases fit TRBD1. With V trimmed by 5 bases and J by 5 bases, 11 bases remained unmatched. The CDR3 consists of 15 residues. In germline, CDR1 is SGHRS, CDR2 YFSETQ. The variable domain in full, completed from reference TRBV5-1 and TRBJ2-3, reads KAGVTQTPRYLIKTRGQQVTLSCSPISGHRSVSWYQQTPGQGLQFLFEYFSETQRNKGNFPGRFSGRQFSNSRSEMNVSTLELGDSALYLCASRGDSLEEDTQYFGPGTRLTVL.

The chain recombines TRBV4-2 with TRBJ1-2; D is ambiguous. V was pared by 0 bases and J by 5 bases, with 10 bases between. The CDR3 runs 14 residues. Germline CDR1 is LGHNA and CDR2 is YNFKEQ. CDR3 bases: TGTGCCAGCAGCCAAGAGGGCGAGTCATATGGCTACACCTTC. Encoded protein: CASSQEGESYGYTF.

V usage is TRBV5-4 and J usage is TRBJ1-2, with 9 bases identical to TRBD1. Looked up from germline, CDR1 is SGHNT and CDR2 is YYREEE (reference sequence). With 6 bases clipped from V and 5 bases from J, the junction kept 5 bases outside the gene matches. The CDR3 totals 13 residues. CDR3 in amino acids: CASNPGQGYGYTF. In DNA form, the CDR3 reads TGTGCCAGCAACCCGGGACAGGGATATGGCTACACCTTC.

The V call is TRBV18, the J call TRBJ2-3; 10 nucleotides match TRBD2. Germline-derived CDR1 and CDR2 are KGHSH and LQKENI. The CDR3 totals 18 residues. The ends lost 3 bases at V and 0 bases at J; junction bases unmatched: 9. For the CDR3, the DNA is TGTGCCAGCTCACCCATTCTTCGGACTAGCGGAAGCACAGATACGCAGTATTTT. Its protein product is CASSPILRTSGSTDTQYF.

The CDR3 bases are TGTGCCAGCAGCTCGGGACACCCTAACTATGGCTACACCTTC. Residues: CASSSGHPNYGYTF. The gene calls are TRBV2 and TRBJ1-2; tentative D call: TRBD1 (6 bases). The V and J ends lost 6 bases and 0 bases respectively, with 11 bases between them. The CDR3 has 14 amino acids. The germline gives CDR1 SNHLY, CDR2 FYNNEI. Looking up the rest from reference TRBV2 and TRBJ1-2 gives the full variable domain: EPEVTQTPSHQVTQMGQEVILRCVPISNHLYFYWYRQILGQKVEFLVSFYNNEISEKSEIFDDQFSVERPDGSNFTLKIRSTKLEDSAMYFCASSSGHPNYGYTFGSGTRLTVV.

The chain is built from TRBV5-4 and TRBJ1-1; 11 positions match TRBD1. V trimming: 4 bases; J trimming: 11 bases; junction bases outside the gene matches: 7. The germline gives CDR1 SGHNT, CDR2 YYREEE (reference sequence). CDR3 length equals 13 residues. CDR3: CASSQDRGPSAFF. The DNA of the CDR3 is TGTGCCAGCAGCCAGGACAGGGGGCCGTCGGCTTTCTTT.

V and J are TRBV2 and TRBJ2-1; the match to TRBD2 covers 12 bases. The V gene's germline CDR1 is SNHLY and CDR2 FYNNEI. The CDR3 extends over 13 amino acids. The junction had 2 bases not matched to a gene; V was cut back by 7 bases and J by 7 bases. CDR3 amino acids: CASTGLAGNEQFF. In nucleotides, the CDR3 is TGTGCCAGCACTGGACTAGCGGGGAATGAGCAGTTCTTC.

V gene TRBV5-4 combines with J gene TRBJ2-2; D is possibly TRBD2 (6 bases). Germline CDR1 and CDR2: SGHNT and YYREEE (reference sequence). The CDR3 loop spans 17 amino acids. Trimming pared 4 bases from V and 0 bases from J, leaving 16 bases between. The CDR3 bases are TGTGCCAGCAGCGCGGAACTAGCACGGGCGAACACCGGGGAGCTGTTTTTT. Its translation is CASSAELARANTGELFF.

CDR3 residues: CASSLGTSGYNEQFF. The DNA for the CDR3 is TGTGCCAGCAGCCTCGGGACTAGCGGGTACAATGAGCAGTTCTTC. The chain employs TRBV28 and TRBJ2-1; 12 bases match TRBD2. CDR1 is MDHEN, CDR2 SYDVKM, per germline. The CDR3 consists of 15 residues. The J segment lost 4 bases and the V segment lost 6 bases, leaving 4 bases of the junction unmatched.

J is TRBJ1-1 and V is TRBV5-5; D is possibly TRBD1 (5 bases). The germline V gene has CDR1 SGHKS and CDR2 YYEKEE (reference sequence). This CDR3 region has 13 residues. Trimming removed 4 bases at V and 1 base at J, with 8 bases between. The CDR3 here is CASSTGGNTEAFF. Written as DNA, the CDR3 is TGTGCCAGCAGCACGGGGGGGAACACTGAAGCTTTCTTT.

This clone was found once. This specimen includes other DNA sequences encoding the same CDR3. The chain employs TRBV5-1 and TRBJ1-1, with D possibly matching TRBD1 (6 bases). V was trimmed by 0 bases and J by 5 bases, leaving 11 bases between them. The CDR3 has 14 residues. Looked up from germline, CDR1 is SGHRS and CDR2 is YFSETQ. The CDR3 DNA reads as TGCGCCAGCAGCTTGGTACAGGGTGGAACTGAAGCTTTCTTT. This gives the protein CASSLVQGGTEAFF.

The V call is TRBV5-1, the J call TRBJ1-1; possible D gene TRBD1, 5 bases. The V gene lost 1 base and the J gene lost 4 bases, with 11 bases spanning the gap. The CDR3 has 14 amino acids. Germline CDR1 and CDR2: SGHRS and YFSETQ. CDR3 protein: CASSLSGSGTEAFF. CDR3 DNA: TGCGCCAGCAGCTTGTCAGGGTCGGGCACTGAAGCTTTCTTT.